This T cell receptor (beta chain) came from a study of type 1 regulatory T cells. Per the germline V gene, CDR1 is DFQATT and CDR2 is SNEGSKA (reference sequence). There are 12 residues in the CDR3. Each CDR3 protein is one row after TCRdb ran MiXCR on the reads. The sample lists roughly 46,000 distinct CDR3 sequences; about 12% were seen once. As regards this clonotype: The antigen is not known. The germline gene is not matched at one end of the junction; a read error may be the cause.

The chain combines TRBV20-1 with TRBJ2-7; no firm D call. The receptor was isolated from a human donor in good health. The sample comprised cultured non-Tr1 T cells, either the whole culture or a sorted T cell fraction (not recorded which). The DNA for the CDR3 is TGCAGTGCCCCACGGGCGGCAGGAAACCTGAGGTTC. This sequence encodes CSAPRAAGNLRF.